Shown below are 11 T cell receptor beta chains from a single sample sequenced in a study of T-cell reconstitution after alpha-beta-depleted transplantation in children. Preparing the TCRbeta library involved the use of unique molecular identifiers. TCRdb re-called the PCR reads through MiXCR, storing one row per CDR3 protein. This sample has hundreds of thousands of distinct CDR3 sequences, with about 15% found just once. The specimen comprised PBMCs from the stem cell graft donor, sampled from the stem cell graft. These receptors all come from a human donor who donated a stem cell graft to a child with acute myeloid leukemia.

This clonotype came up many times. The chain has TRBV12-3 or TRBV12-4 and TRBJ2-3, with D possibly being TRBD2 (7 bases). Trimming pared 6 bases from V and 8 bases from J, leaving 12 bases between. This CDR3 contains 12 residues. CDR3 loop: CASRGGAGTQYF. In nucleotides, the CDR3 is TGTGCCAGCAGAGGGGGGGCAGGTACGCAGTATTTT.

A word on this clonotype: Lacking the conserved final phenylalanine or tryptophan, this CDR3 likely reflects a read error. The V call is TRBV9, the J call TRBJ2-3; either TRBD1 or TRBD2 may supply D (5 bases each). This CDR3 comprises 14 residues. V dropped 7 bases and J dropped 5 bases, with 17 bases sitting between them. Germline values: CDR1 SGDLS, CDR2 YYNGEE. The CDR3 protein is CASGREAGRDTQYL. CDR3 DNA sequence: TGTGCCAGCGGTCGTGAGGCAGGGAGAGATACGCAGTATTTA.

With regard to this clonotype: A read error may be the cause here, since a much bigger clone is one base away. The rearrangement links TRBV29-1 to TRBJ2-3; D gene uncertain. The germline gives CDR1 SQVTM, CDR2 ANQGSEA. V lost 5 bases to trimming and J lost 5 bases, with 5 bases between them. The CDR3 runs to 10 residues. The CDR3 reads CSVCRDTQYF. The CDR3 DNA follows: TGCAGCGTTTGCAGAGATACGCAGTATTTT.

The table lists this clonotype with many counts. The chain is built from TRBV29-1 and TRBJ2-2; D remains unclear. CDR1 and CDR2 from the germline V gene are SQVTM and ANQGSEA. Trimming removed 6 bases from V and 1 base from J, with 12 bases in between. The CDR3 contains 14 residues. The CDR3 DNA reads as TGCAGCGTCGGATGGACGGGGAACACCGGGGAGCTGTTTTTT. Its protein is CSVGWTGNTGELFF.

In this sample, this clonotype turned up a few times. The chain uses TRBV15 and TRBJ1-4; D uncertain. The V end lost 1 base, the J end lost 5 bases, and 14 bases lay between the germline ends. CDR1 and CDR2 (germline): LNHNV, YYDKDF (reference sequence). CDR3 length equals 16 residues. The CDR3 protein is CATSRVIGLQNEKLFF. Here the CDR3 DNA reads TGTGCCACCAGCAGAGTAATAGGACTCCAAAATGAAAAACTGTTTTTT. Combining the CDR3 with reference TRBV15 and TRBJ1-4 gives the whole variable domain DAMVIQNPRYQVTQFGKPVTLSCSQTLNHNVMYWYQQKSSQAPKLLFHYYDKDFNNEADTPDNFQSRRPNTSFCFLDIRSPGLGDTAMYLCATSRVIGLQNEKLFFGSGTQLSVL.

This chain uses TRBV4-3 with TRBJ2-1; the match to TRBD2 covers 7 bases. V lost 4 bases and J lost 10; bases outside the gene matches: 4. This CDR3 is 12 amino acids long. The germline V gene has CDR1 LGHNA and CDR2 YSLEER. The CDR3 spells CASSRSGTEQFF. As DNA, the CDR3 is TGCGCCAGCAGCCGCAGCGGGACGGAGCAGTTCTTC.

In this sample, this clonotype turned up a few times. The CDR3 loop reads CSASRGGRTDTQYF. The CDR3 DNA is TGCAGTGCCAGCCGTGGCGGGCGCACAGATACGCAGTATTTT. This chain links TRBV20-1 with TRBJ2-3, with a possible D match to TRBD2 (5 bases). Germline V lookup: CDR1 DFQATT, CDR2 SNEGSKA (reference sequence). The V end lost 6 bases, the J end lost 1 base, and 14 bases lay between the germline ends. The CDR3 consists of 14 residues.

In this sample, this clonotype turned up a few times. The chain links TRBV7-6 to TRBJ2-2, with 10 bases aligning to TRBD2. Looked up from germline, CDR1 is SGHVS and CDR2 is FNYEAQ. There are 17 residues in the CDR3. Trimming at V came to 2 bases and at J to 3 bases, leaving 6 bases not matched to a gene. CDR3 region: CASSLPSGGVDTGELFF. The CDR3 bases are TGTGCCAGCAGCTTACCCAGCGGGGGGGTCGACACCGGGGAGCTGTTTTTT. Variable domain in full (rest from reference TRBV7-6 and TRBJ2-2): GAGVSQSPRYKVTKRGQDVALRCDPISGHVSLYWYRQALGQGPEFLTYFNYEAQQDKSGLPNDRFSAERPEGSISTLTIQRTEQRDSAMYRCASSLPSGGVDTGELFFGEGSRLTVL.

This clonotype has at least ten counts. The chain employs TRBV4-3 and TRBJ2-4; the D is unclear. V was shortened by 0 bases and J by 9 bases, with 6 bases between the two germline ends. This CDR3 is 12 amino acids long. Germline V lookup: CDR1 LGHNA, CDR2 YSLEER. CDR3 protein: CASSQDNSIQYF. The CDR3 coding sequence is TGCGCCAGCAGCCAAGACAATAGCATTCAGTACTTC.

CDR3 nucleotides: TGTGCCAGCAGTGTTTATAAGGGAGATTCACCCCTCCACTTT. Translation: CASSVYKGDSPLHF. The chain links TRBV2 to TRBJ1-6; D gene uncertain. Germline V gene sequence: CDR1 SNHLY, CDR2 FYNNEI. V gave up 4 bases and J gave up 8 bases, with 12 bases separating them. The CDR3 is 14 amino acids.

This clonotype was recorded many times. The V call is TRBV20-1, the J call TRBJ2-1; D is tentatively TRBD1 or TRBD2 (5 bases each). V shed 6 bases and J shed 3 bases, with 15 bases lying between them. Looked up from germline, CDR1 is DFQATT and CDR2 is SNEGSKA (reference sequence). This CDR3 is 14 amino acids long. CDR3 amino acids: CSATLWGYYNEQFF. The DNA for the CDR3 is TGCAGTGCCACCCTCTGGGGGTACTACAATGAGCAGTTCTTC.